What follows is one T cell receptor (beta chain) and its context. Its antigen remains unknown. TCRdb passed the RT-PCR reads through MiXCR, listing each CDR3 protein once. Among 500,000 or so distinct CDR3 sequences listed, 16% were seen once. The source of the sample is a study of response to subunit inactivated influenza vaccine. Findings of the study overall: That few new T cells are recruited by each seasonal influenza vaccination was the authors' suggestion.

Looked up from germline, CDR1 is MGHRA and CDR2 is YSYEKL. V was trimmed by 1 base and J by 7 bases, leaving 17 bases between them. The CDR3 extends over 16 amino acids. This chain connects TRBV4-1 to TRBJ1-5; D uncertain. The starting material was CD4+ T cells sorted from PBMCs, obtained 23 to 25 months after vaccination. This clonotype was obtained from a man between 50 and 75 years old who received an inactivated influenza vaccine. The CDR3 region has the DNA TGCGCCAGCAGCCAAGTCGTTGTGCCAGGCAGACAGCCCCAGCATTTT. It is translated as CASSQVVVPGRQPQHF.